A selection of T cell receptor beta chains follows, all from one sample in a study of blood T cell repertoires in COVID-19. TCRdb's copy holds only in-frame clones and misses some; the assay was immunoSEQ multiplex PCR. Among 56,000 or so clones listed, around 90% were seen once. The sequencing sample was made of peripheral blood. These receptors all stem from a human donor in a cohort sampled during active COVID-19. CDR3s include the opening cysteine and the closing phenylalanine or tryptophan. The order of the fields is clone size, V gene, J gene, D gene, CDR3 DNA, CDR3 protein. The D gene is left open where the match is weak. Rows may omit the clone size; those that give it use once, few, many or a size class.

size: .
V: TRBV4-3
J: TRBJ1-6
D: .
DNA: TGCGCCAGCAGCCACGACCGACGGGGTACGAGCTCCTATAATTCACCCCTCCACTTT
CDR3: CASSHDRRGTSSYNSPLHF

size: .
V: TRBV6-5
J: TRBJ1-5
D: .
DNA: TGTGCCAGCAGTTACTCGAGAGGTCAGCCCCAGCATTTT
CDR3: CASSYSRGQPQHF

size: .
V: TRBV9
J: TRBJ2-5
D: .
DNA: TGTGCCAGCAGCGTACTAGGGGAGGTACAAGAGACCCAGTACTTC
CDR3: CASSVLGEVQETQYF

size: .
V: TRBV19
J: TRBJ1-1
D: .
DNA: TGTGCCAGTAGTATGCGGGGCCCATGGGTCACTGAAGCTTTCTTT
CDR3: CASSMRGPWVTEAFF

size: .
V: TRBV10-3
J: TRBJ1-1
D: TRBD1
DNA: TGTGCCATCAGTCGACAGGGCATGAACACTGAAGCTTTCTTT
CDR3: CAISRQGMNTEAFF

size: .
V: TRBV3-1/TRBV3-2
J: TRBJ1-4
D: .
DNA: TGTGCCAGCAGCACGACGACAAGGCCGGGGGAAAAACTGTTTTTT
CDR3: CASSTTTRPGEKLFF

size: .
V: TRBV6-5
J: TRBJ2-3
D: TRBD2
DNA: TGTGCCAGCAGTCTAGCGGGGGCTAGCACAGATACGCAGTATTTT
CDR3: CASSLAGASTDTQYF

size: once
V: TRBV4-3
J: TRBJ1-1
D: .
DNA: TGCGCCAGCAGCAAACTAAACACCAGTAGGGCTTTCTTT
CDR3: CASSKLNTSRAFF

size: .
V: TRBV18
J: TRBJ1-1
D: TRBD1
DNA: TGTGCCAGCTCACCCAGACAGGGGGGAGCACCTACGAACACTGAAGCTTTCTTT
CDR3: CASSPRQGGAPTNTEAFF

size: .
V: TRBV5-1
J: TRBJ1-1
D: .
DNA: TGCGCCAGCAGCTTGGGTCAGGCAGAAGCTTTCTTT
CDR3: CASSLGQAEAFF

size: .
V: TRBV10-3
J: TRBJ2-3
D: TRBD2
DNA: TGTGCCATCAGTGAGTCGTTTGCTAGCGGGGGCCCCAGCGCAGATACGCAGTATTTT
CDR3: CAISESFASGGPSADTQYF

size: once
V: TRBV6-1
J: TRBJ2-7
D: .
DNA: TGTGCCAGCAGTGAAGGCGGGGCAGGGTCATACGAGCAGTACTTC
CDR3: CASSEGGAGSYEQYF

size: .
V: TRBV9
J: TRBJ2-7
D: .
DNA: TGTGCCAGCAGCGTGCAGGGCAGCTCCTACGAGCAGTACTTC
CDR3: CASSVQGSSYEQYF

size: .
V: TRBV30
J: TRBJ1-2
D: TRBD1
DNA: TGTGCCTGGAGTGTGGCAGGGGGAAGTGGCTACACCTTC
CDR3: CAWSVAGGSGYTF

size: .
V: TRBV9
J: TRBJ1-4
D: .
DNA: TGTGCCAGCAGCGTCTCCCCGGGGAATGGCGAAAAACTGTTTTTT
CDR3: CASSVSPGNGEKLFF

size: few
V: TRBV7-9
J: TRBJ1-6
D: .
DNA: TGTGCCAGCAGCCCGGACATCTGGCCTTTAAATTCACCCCTCCACTTT
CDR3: CASSPDIWPLNSPLHF

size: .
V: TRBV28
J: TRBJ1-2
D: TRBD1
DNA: TGTGCCAGCAGTCAAGACAGGGGGGTCTATGGCTACACCTTC
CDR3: CASSQDRGVYGYTF

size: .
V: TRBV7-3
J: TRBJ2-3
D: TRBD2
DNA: TGTGCCAGCAGCCCCGGACTAGCGGGAGGGGAAGATACGCAGTATTTT
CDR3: CASSPGLAGGEDTQYF

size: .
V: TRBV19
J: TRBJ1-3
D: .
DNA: TGTGCCAGTAGCCCGACAGGCTCTGGAAACACCATATATTTT
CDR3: CASSPTGSGNTIYF

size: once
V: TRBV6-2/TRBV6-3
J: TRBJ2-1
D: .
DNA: TGTGCCAGCAGTTACGTTAGCGTCGTTGGTAATGAGCAGTTCTTC
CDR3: CASSYVSVVGNEQFF

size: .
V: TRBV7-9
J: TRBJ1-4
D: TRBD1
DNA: TGTGCCAGCAGCTGGGGACAGGCTGCTAATGAAAAACTGTTTTTT
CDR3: CASSWGQAANEKLFF

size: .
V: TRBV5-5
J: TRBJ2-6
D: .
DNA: TGTGCCAGCAGCCTACAGGGTTCCGGGGCCAACGTCCTGACTTTC
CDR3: CASSLQGSGANVLTF

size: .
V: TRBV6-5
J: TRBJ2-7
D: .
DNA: TGTGCCAGCAGTTACTCGCTGCGTGAGCAGTACTTC
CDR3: CASSYSLREQYF

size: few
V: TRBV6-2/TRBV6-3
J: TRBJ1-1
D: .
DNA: TGTGCCAGCAGTTACGAAGACAGAGAAGCTTTCTTT
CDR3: CASSYEDREAFF

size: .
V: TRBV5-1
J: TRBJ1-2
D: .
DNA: TGCGCCAGCAGCTTGGACAGGGTGCGCTACACCTTC
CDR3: CASSLDRVRYTF

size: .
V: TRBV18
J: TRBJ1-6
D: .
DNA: TGTGCCAGCTCACCGCCTGTACCGGGGGGCGGAAAGTCACCCCTCCACTTT
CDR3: CASSPPVPGGGKSPLHF

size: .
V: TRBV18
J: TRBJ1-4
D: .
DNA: TGTGCCAGCTCACCGGAACAGGGTACAACTAATGAAAAACTGTTTTTT
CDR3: CASSPEQGTTNEKLFF

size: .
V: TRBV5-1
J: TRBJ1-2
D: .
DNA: TGCGCCCCCTTGCAGGGTTTCGATTTAAACTATGGCTACACCTTC
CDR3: CAPLQGFDLNYGYTF

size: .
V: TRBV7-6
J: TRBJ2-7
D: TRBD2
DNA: TGTGCCAGCAGCCCGCGGCCGGGGGGGTACGAGCAGTACTTC
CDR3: CASSPRPGGYEQYF

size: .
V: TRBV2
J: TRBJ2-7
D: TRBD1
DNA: TGTGCCAGCAGGCGACAGGGCTACGAGCAGTACTTC
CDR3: CASRRQGYEQYF

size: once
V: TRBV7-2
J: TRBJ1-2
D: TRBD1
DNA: TGTGCCAGCAGCGGACAGGTCGATGGCTACACCTTC
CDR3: CASSGQVDGYTF

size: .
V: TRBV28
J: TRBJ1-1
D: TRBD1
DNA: TGTGCCAGCAGTTCGCCTACAGGGGCCCGTGAAGCTTTCTTT
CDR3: CASSSPTGAREAFF

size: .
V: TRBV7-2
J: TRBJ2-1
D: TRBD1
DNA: TGTGCCAGCACGGCCCGGGACAGGGAAGTAGCGAGCTCCTACAATGAGCAGTTCTTC
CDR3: CASTARDREVASSYNEQFF

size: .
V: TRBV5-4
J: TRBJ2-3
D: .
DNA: TGTGCCAGCAGCTTTCAGGTGGGGGGGCCGGCAGATACGCAGTATTTT
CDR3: CASSFQVGGPADTQYF

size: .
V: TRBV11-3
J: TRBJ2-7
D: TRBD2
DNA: TGTGCCAGCAGCCCCACTAGCGGGGGTTCCTACGAGCAGTACTTC
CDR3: CASSPTSGGSYEQYF

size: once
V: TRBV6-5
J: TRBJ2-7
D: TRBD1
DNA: TGTGCCAGCGGACAGGACCCTCGGGAGCAGTACTTC
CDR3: CASGQDPREQYF

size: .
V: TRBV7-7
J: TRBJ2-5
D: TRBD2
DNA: TGTGCCAGCAGCTTCGGACTAGCGGGGGGAGGGAGAGAGACCCAGTACTTC
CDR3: CASSFGLAGGGRETQYF

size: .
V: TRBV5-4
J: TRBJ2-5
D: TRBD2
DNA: TGTGCCAGCAGCTCGACTAGCGGGCGTACAAAAGAGACCCAGTACTTC
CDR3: CASSSTSGRTKETQYF

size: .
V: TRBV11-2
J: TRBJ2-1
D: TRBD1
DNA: TGTGCCAGCAGCTTAAATCCCCCCGGGACAGGGGTTTACAATGAGCAGTTCTTC
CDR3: CASSLNPPGTGVYNEQFF

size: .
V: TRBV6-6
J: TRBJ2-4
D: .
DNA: TGTGCCAGCAGCCAGACAGGTCTAGCCAAAAACATTCAGTACTTC
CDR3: CASSQTGLAKNIQYF

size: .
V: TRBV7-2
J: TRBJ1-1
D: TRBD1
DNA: TGTGCCAGCAGCTCGGACAGGCTACACACTGAAGCTTTCTTT
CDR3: CASSSDRLHTEAFF

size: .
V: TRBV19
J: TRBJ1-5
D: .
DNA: TGTGCCAGTAGTCAGGGGATTAGCAATCAGCCCCAGCATTTT
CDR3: CASSQGISNQPQHF